This T cell receptor beta chain was obtained from a study of CD8 T cells in Susac syndrome. Random hexamers were used to reverse transcribe roughly 0.45 to 1 ug of RNA. TCRdb called the immunoSEQ multiplex PCR reads again in MiXCR, with one record for every CDR3 protein. The data hold 40,000 to 55,000 distinct CDR3 sequences, with 90% to 95% observed a single time. This CDR3 region has 14 residues. CDR1 SNHLY and CDR2 FYNNEI come from the germline V gene. The ends were cut back, 3 bases at V and 5 bases at J, with 13 bases in the middle. The sample comprised CD8+ T cells from PBMCs. The origin of this receptor is a human donor with multiple sclerosis. This chain links TRBV2 with TRBJ1-2, with TRBD1 as a possible D gene (6 bases). The CDR3 DNA is TGTGCCAGCAGTGAGTGGACAGTCGGATATGGCTACACCTTC. As protein: CASSEWTVGYGYTF.